A single sample gave rise to the 28 T cell receptor beta chains below, sequenced in a study of blood T cell repertoires in COVID-19. The repertoire was sequenced with immunoSEQ multiplex PCR; TCRdb's copy has only in-frame clones and lacks some. Among a few hundred thousand clones listed, about 90% were seen once. Material for sequencing was peripheral blood. The receptors derive from a young man with active or convalescent COVID-19.

As to this clone: One end of the junction is discordant with germline, which a read error may explain. The gene calls are TRBV15 and TRBJ1-5; D is unclear. Germline assignment: CDR1 LNHNV and CDR2 YYDKDF (reference sequence). This CDR3 contains 15 residues. The CDR3 sequence is CATSGEILRYQPQHF. As DNA, the CDR3 is TGTGCCACCAGCGGAGAAATTTTACGGTATCAGCCCCAGCATTTT.

V is TRBV19 and J is TRBJ1-2; D remains unclear. The CDR3 totals 12 residues. V was shortened by 4 bases and J by 7 bases, with 10 bases between the two germline ends. From germline, CDR1 is LNHDA and CDR2 SQIVND (reference sequence). This chain's CDR3 is CASSNGVSGYTF. In DNA, the CDR3 is TGTGCCAGTAGTAACGGGGTGAGTGGCTACACCTTC.

The genes are TRBV4-1 and TRBJ2-2; 7 bases are shared with TRBD1. The CDR3 loop spans 12 amino acids. V gave up 3 bases and J gave up 13 bases; unmatched junction bases: 5. From germline, CDR1 is MGHRA and CDR2 YSYEKL. CDR3 loop: CASSQDRSPLFF. The CDR3 DNA reads TGCGCCAGCAGCCAGGACAGGAGTCCGCTGTTTTTT.

V is TRBV6-5 and J is TRBJ1-2, with a possible D match to TRBD1 (6 bases). The CDR3 contains 14 residues. The germline V and J ends were trimmed by 6 bases and 0 bases, with 11 bases remaining between them. Germline V CDR1 and CDR2: MNHEY, SVGAGI. CDR3 region: CASSHRATNYGYTF. The DNA for the CDR3 is TGTGCCAGCAGCCACAGGGCCACTAACTATGGCTACACCTTC.

The rearrangement joins TRBV15 to TRBJ2-1; tentative D call: TRBD1 (5 bases). Germline-derived CDR1 and CDR2 are LNHNV and YYDKDF (reference sequence). The CDR3 runs 16 residues. The ends were cut back, 1 base at V and 5 bases at J, with 15 bases in the middle. The CDR3 loop reads CATSRVGQGMDNEQFF. CDR3 sequence (DNA): TGTGCCACCAGCAGAGTGGGCCAGGGAATGGACAATGAGCAGTTCTTC.

The CDR3 nucleotides read TGCGCCAGCAGCGGGACAGCTCGGGGCACCGGGGAGCTGTTTTTT. Its translation is CASSGTARGTGELFF. The chain is built from TRBV10-2 and TRBJ2-2; 7 bases are shared with TRBD1. This CDR3 contains 15 residues. Looked up from germline, CDR1 is WSHSY and CDR2 is SAAADI. The ends lost 6 bases at V and 4 bases at J; junction bases unmatched: 8.

The chain has TRBV15 and TRBJ1-6; D is unresolved. Per germline, CDR1 LNHNV and CDR2 YYDKDF (reference sequence). Between the trimmed V and J ends, which lost 0 bases and 1 base, there was a span of 7 bases. There are 16 residues in the CDR3. CDR3 residues: CATSRDRRSYNSPLHF. Written as DNA, the CDR3 is TGTGCCACCAGCAGAGATCGGAGATCCTATAATTCACCCCTCCACTTT.

This chain links TRBV4-1 with TRBJ1-1; 8 bases align to TRBD1. This CDR3 has 16 amino acids. Germline trimming cut 3 bases from V and 7 bases from J; bases unmatched to any gene: 13. Per the germline V gene, CDR1 is MGHRA and CDR2 is YSYEKL. In nucleotides, the CDR3 is TGCGCCAGCAGCCACTCCGGGACAGGACAGATCCTTGAAGCTTTCTTT. Its protein product is CASSHSGTGQILEAFF.

This rearrangement joins TRBV6-2 or TRBV6-3 to TRBJ1-2; 9 bases line up with TRBD1. The CDR3 totals 14 residues. Trimming removed 6 bases from V and 4 bases from J; junction bases left unmatched: 6. The germline V gene has CDR1 MNHEY and CDR2 SVGEGT. CDR3 sequence reads: CASSQGQGFYGYTF. The CDR3, as DNA: TGTGCCAGCAGCCAGGGACAGGGCTTCTATGGCTACACCTTC.

V gene TRBV24-1 combines with J gene TRBJ2-1; D is perhaps TRBD1 (6 bases). This CDR3 comprises 19 residues. Germline CDR1 and CDR2: KGHDR and SFDVKD. Trimming took off 2 bases at V and 0 bases at J, with 19 bases between the two ends. CDR3 residues: CATSDYEDRVLISYNEQFF. DNA of the CDR3: TGTGCCACCAGTGATTATGAGGACAGAGTCTTAATCTCCTACAATGAGCAGTTCTTC.

The V gene is TRBV7-2, the J gene TRBJ2-3; maybe TRBD2 (6 bases). V lost 5 bases and J lost 7, with 19 bases in between. The CDR3 runs to 15 residues. Germline CDR1 reads SGHTA; CDR2 reads FQGNSA. The CDR3 reads CASSESRGGLYTQYF. DNA for the CDR3: TGTGCCAGCAGCGAATCTAGGGGAGGCCTATATACGCAGTATTTT.

The gene calls are TRBV9 and TRBJ1-3, with TRBD1 matching over 8 bases. Germline V CDR1 and CDR2: SGDLS, YYNGEE. The CDR3 is made up of 15 amino acids. V shed 3 bases and J 3 bases; nucleotides not matched to a gene: 5. Here the CDR3 DNA reads TGTGCCAGCAGCGACCGGACAGGGTTTGGAAACACCATATATTTT. This encodes CASSDRTGFGNTIYF.

The CDR3 loop reads CASSRGRDSNSPLHF. CDR3 DNA: TGTGCCAGCAGCCGCGGGAGGGACAGTAATTCACCCCTCCACTTT. The chain employs TRBV3-1 (or the pseudogene TRBV3-2) and TRBJ1-6, with 7 bases matching TRBD1. The CDR3 is made up of 15 amino acids. In germline, CDR1 is LGHDT, CDR2 YNNKEL (reference sequence). V lost 4 bases and J lost 6; bases outside the gene matches: 6.

CDR3 nucleotides: TGTGCCAGCAGCTTGGCCGCCGGGACAGGTCTTAACTATGGCTACACCTTC. It is translated as CASSLAAGTGLNYGYTF. The chain uses TRBV5-8 and TRBJ1-2; 8 nucleotides line up with TRBD1. With 0 bases clipped from V and 1 base from J, the junction kept 8 bases outside the gene matches. In germline, CDR1 is SGHTS, CDR2 YDEGEE. The CDR3 sequence is 17 residues long. The entire variable domain, with the rest obtained from reference TRBV5-8 and TRBJ1-2, is as follows: EAGVTQSPTHLIKTRGQQATLRCSPISGHTSVYWYQQALGLGLQFLLWYDEGEERNRGNFPPRFSGRQFPNYSSELNVNALELEDSALYLCASSLAAGTGLNYGYTFGSGTRLTVV.

This rearrangement joins TRBV7-9 to TRBJ1-2; D is ambiguous. Germline V gene sequence: CDR1 SEHNR, CDR2 FQNEAQ (reference sequence). CDR3 length: 14 amino acids. The V end lost 1 base, the J end lost 4 bases, and 10 bases lay between the germline ends. The DNA of the CDR3 is TGTGCCAGCAGCTTAGGCGTTGAGGCCTATGGCTACACCTTC. Translating gives CASSLGVEAYGYTF.

The V gene is TRBV5-1, the J gene TRBJ2-7, with 8 bases matching TRBD1. The CDR3 extends over 14 amino acids. The V gene end was trimmed by 3 bases and the J gene end by 5 bases; junction bases not matched to a gene: 7. Germline V gives CDR1 SGHRS, CDR2 YFSETQ. The CDR3 DNA is TGCGCCAGCAGCTCCGGACAGGGTGGGGACGAGCAGTACTTC. This gives the protein CASSSGQGGDEQYF.

The chain recombines TRBV14 with TRBJ2-3; 11 bases match TRBD2. The CDR3 spans 15 residues. The germline gives CDR1 SGHDN, CDR2 FVKESK. Trimming removed 8 bases from V and 5 bases from J; junction bases left unmatched: 9. In DNA, the CDR3 is TGTGCCAGCGCCCGACTAGCGGGATTTGGAGATACGCAGTATTTT. Protein product: CASARLAGFGDTQYF.

V and J are TRBV5-1 and TRBJ2-3, with 7 positions matching TRBD1. Per the germline V gene, CDR1 is SGHRS and CDR2 is YFSETQ. Trimming removed 4 bases from V and 2 bases from J; junction bases left unmatched: 10. The CDR3 consists of 16 residues. The CDR3 bases are TGCGCCAGCAGCCTATGGGACAGCCTATCCACAGATACGCAGTATTTT. Protein: CASSLWDSLSTDTQYF.

This clone was observed once. The chain links TRBV6-5 to TRBJ2-1; 7 nucleotides match TRBD2. Germline-derived CDR1 and CDR2 are MNHEY and SVGAGI. The ends lost 6 bases at V and 7 bases at J; junction bases unmatched: 6. CDR3 size: 13 residues. The CDR3 DNA follows: TGTGCCAGCAGCCATGGACTAGTGAATGAGCAGTTCTTC. It encodes CASSHGLVNEQFF.

The rearrangement joins TRBV3-1 (or the pseudogene TRBV3-2) to TRBJ2-1; 12 nucleotides match TRBD2. Germline CDR1 is LGHDT and CDR2 is YNNKEL (reference sequence). This CDR3 has 14 residues. J lost 6 bases, V lost 4 bases, and 1 base had no gene match. CDR3 coding DNA: TGTGCCAGCAGCCTGGGACTAGCGGGCAATGAGCAGTTCTTC. Its protein is CASSLGLAGNEQFF.

The chain recombines TRBV6-4 with TRBJ1-1, with 7 bases matching TRBD1. The CDR3 runs to 13 residues. V was pared by 4 bases and J by 5 bases, with 4 bases of the junction left unmatched. Germline V gene sequence: CDR1 MRHNA, CDR2 SNTAGT. The CDR3 nucleotides are TGTGCCAGCAGTGCGACAGGGCGTACTGAAGCTTTCTTT. It translates to CASSATGRTEAFF.

V is TRBV12-3 or TRBV12-4 and J is TRBJ2-1; D gene uncertain. Trimming took off 3 bases at V and 4 bases at J, with 7 bases between the two ends. The CDR3 loop spans 13 amino acids. The DNA of the CDR3 is TGTGCCAGCAGTTTCAGTCCTTACAATGAGCAGTTCTTC. Translating it yields CASSFSPYNEQFF.

The chain uses TRBV6-6 and TRBJ2-1; D is perhaps TRBD2 (5 bases). V was cut by 2 bases and J by 5 bases, with 16 bases left in between. Germline V gene data show CDR1 as MNHNY and CDR2 as SVGAGI (reference sequence). CDR3 length equals 16 residues. The CDR3 is CASSYPLLGSDNEQFF. The CDR3 DNA reads as TGTGCCAGCAGTTACCCCTTACTAGGTTCGGACAATGAGCAGTTCTTC.

The rearrangement uses TRBV15 and TRBJ1-1; 7 bases are a match to TRBD1. The germline V gene encodes CDR1 LNHNV and CDR2 YYDKDF (reference sequence). V trimming: 1 base; J trimming: 4 bases; junction bases outside the gene matches: 6. The CDR3 is made up of 15 amino acids. CDR3 residues: CATSRARRQGTEAFF. As DNA, the CDR3 is TGTGCCACCAGCAGAGCCCGGAGACAGGGCACTGAAGCTTTCTTT.

The V and J genes are TRBV19 and TRBJ2-1; TRBD1 matches at 7 bases. V trimming: 5 bases; J trimming: 5 bases; junction bases outside the gene matches: 12. This CDR3 comprises 16 residues. Germline CDR1 is LNHDA and CDR2 is SQIVND (reference sequence). This CDR3 is CASSPRDRVGDNEQFF. The CDR3 DNA reads as TGTGCCAGTAGTCCCCGCGACAGGGTGGGGGACAATGAGCAGTTCTTC.

This rearrangement joins TRBV5-1 to TRBJ2-6; 13 bases line up with TRBD2. Germline lookup yields CDR1 SGHRS and CDR2 YFSETQ. This CDR3 has 19 amino acids. The V gene end was trimmed by 2 bases and the J gene end by 0 bases; junction bases not matched to a gene: 5. The CDR3 sequence: CASSFRTSGGRSGANVLTF. For the CDR3, the DNA is TGCGCCAGCAGCTTCCGGACTAGCGGGGGTCGCTCTGGGGCCAACGTCCTGACTTTC.

The V call is TRBV10-3, the J call TRBJ1-2; D remains unclear. From germline, CDR1 is ENHRY and CDR2 SYGVKD. V was pared by 3 bases and J by 7 bases, with 15 bases between. This CDR3 contains 14 residues. Here the CDR3 DNA reads TGTGCCATCAGTGAAGAAGGCAGGTCCTCTGGCTACACCTTC. This sequence encodes CAISEEGRSSGYTF.

The chain recombines TRBV6-5 with TRBJ2-7; 12 bases are a match to TRBD1. Germline V gene lookup returns CDR1 MNHEY and CDR2 SVGAGI. The V gene end was trimmed by 4 bases and the J gene end by 5 bases; junction bases not matched to a gene: 3. The CDR3 sequence is 14 residues long. CDR3 protein: CASSWDRGRDEQYF. In DNA, the CDR3 is TGTGCCAGCAGTTGGGACAGGGGGCGCGACGAGCAGTACTTC.